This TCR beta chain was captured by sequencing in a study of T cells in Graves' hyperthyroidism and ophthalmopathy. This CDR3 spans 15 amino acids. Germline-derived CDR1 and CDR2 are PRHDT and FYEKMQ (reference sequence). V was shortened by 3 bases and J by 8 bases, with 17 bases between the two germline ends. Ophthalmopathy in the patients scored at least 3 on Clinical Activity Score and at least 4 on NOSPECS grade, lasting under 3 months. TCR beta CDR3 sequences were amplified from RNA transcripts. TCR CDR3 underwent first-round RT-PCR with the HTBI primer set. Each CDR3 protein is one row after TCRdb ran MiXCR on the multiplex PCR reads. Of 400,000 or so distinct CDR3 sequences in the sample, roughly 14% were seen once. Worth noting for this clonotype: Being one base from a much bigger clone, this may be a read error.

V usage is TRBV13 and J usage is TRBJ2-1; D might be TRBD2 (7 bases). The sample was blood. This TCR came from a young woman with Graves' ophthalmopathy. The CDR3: CASSFLMGGHDEQFF. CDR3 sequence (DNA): TGTGCCAGCAGCTTTTTAATGGGGGGGCACGATGAGCAGTTCTTC.